This TCR beta chain was identified during a study of T cell responses to AZD1222 COVID-19 vaccine. This clone was recorded only once. Germline assignment: CDR1 SGHRS and CDR2 YFSETQ. The CDR3 is 13 residues long. The V end lost 4 bases, the J end lost 7 bases, and 12 bases lay between the germline ends. Assay used: immunoSEQ multiplex PCR; TCRdb lists only in-frame clones, some missing. The table includes 150,000 to 190,000 clones, around 87% detected once. This sequence originates from an adult who received the AZD1222 COVID-19 vaccine. Material: peripheral blood, obtained 28 days after the second AZD1222 dose. The chain links TRBV5-1 to TRBJ2-1, with a tentative D call TRBD2 (5 bases). CDR3 in DNA: TGCGCCAGCAGCCGGGATATGGTGAATGAGCAGTTCTTC. Translated: CASSRDMVNEQFF. Combining the CDR3 with reference TRBV5-1 and TRBJ2-1 gives the whole variable domain KAGVTQTPRYLIKTRGQQVTLSCSPISGHRSVSWYQQTPGQGLQFLFEYFSETQRNKGNFPGRFSGRQFSNSRSEMNVSTLELGDSALYLCASSRDMVNEQFFGPGTRLTVL.